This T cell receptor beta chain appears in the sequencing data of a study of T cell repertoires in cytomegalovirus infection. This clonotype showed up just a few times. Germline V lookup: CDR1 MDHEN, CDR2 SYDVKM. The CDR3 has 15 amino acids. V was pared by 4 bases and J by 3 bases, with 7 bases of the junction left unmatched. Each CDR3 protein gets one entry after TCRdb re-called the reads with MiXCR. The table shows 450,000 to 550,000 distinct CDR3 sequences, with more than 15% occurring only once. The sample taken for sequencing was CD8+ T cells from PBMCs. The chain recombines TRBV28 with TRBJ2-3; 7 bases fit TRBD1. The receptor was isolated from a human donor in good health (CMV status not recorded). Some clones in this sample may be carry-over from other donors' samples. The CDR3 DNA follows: TGTGCCAGCAGTTCCCACAGGGGTGGGACAGATACGCAGTATTTT. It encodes CASSSHRGGTDTQYF.